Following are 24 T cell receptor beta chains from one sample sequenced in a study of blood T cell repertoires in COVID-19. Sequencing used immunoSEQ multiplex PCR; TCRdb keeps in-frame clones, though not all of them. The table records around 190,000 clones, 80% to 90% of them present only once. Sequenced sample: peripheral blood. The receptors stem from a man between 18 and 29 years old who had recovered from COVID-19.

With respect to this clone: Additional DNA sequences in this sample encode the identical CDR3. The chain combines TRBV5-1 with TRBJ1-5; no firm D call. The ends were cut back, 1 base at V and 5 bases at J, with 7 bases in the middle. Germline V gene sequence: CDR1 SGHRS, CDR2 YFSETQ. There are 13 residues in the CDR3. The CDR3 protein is CASSLTGDQPQHF. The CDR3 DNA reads TGCGCCAGCAGCTTGACGGGAGATCAGCCCCAGCATTTT.

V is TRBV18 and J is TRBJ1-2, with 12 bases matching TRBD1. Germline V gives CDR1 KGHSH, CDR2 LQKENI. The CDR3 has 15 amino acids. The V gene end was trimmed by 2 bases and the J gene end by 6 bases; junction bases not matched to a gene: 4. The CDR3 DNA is TGTGCCAGCTCACCATGGGGACAGGGGGCGAATGGCTACACCTTC. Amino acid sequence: CASSPWGQGANGYTF.

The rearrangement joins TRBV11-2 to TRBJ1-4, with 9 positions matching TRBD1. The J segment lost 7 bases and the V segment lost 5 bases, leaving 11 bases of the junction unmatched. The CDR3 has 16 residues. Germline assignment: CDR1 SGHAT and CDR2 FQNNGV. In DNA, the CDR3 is TGTGCCAGCAGCCCCCAGGGGGGACAGGGCCTTGAAAAACTGTTTTTT. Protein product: CASSPQGGQGLEKLFF.

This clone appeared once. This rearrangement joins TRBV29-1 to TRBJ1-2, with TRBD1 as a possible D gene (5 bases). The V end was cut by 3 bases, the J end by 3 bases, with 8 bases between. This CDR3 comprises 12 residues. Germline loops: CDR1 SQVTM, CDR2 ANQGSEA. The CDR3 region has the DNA TGCAGCGTTGAGGAGGGGTACTATGGCTACACCTTC. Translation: CSVEEGYYGYTF. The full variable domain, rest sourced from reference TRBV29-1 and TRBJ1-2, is SAVISQKPSRDICQRGTSLTIQCQVDSQVTMMFWYRQQPGQSLTLIATANQGSEATYESGFVIDKFPISRPNLTFSTLTVSNMSPEDSSIYLCSVEEGYYGYTFGSGTRLTVV.

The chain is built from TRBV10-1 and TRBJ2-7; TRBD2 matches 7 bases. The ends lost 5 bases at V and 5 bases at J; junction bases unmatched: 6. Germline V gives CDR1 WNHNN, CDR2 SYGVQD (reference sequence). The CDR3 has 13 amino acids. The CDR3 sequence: CASSPGLVDEQYF. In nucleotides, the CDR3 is TGCGCCAGCAGTCCCGGACTAGTCGACGAGCAGTACTTC.

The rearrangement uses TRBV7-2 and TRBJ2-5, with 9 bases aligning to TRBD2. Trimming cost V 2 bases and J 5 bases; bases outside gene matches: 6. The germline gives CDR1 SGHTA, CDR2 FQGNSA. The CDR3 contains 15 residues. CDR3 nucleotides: TGTGCCAGCAGCTTATCGGGACTAGCAGCTGAGACCCAGTACTTC. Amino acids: CASSLSGLAAETQYF.

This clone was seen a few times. The CDR3: CASSEGTSGTYGYTF. The CDR3 nucleotides read TGCGCCAGCAGTGAGGGGACATCGGGCACCTATGGCTACACCTTC. The chain joins TRBV10-1 to TRBJ1-2; tentatively, D is TRBD1 (6 bases). The CDR3 sequence is 15 residues long. Trimming left V 2 bases short and J 4 bases short, with 14 bases between. Germline V gives CDR1 WNHNN, CDR2 SYGVQD (reference sequence).

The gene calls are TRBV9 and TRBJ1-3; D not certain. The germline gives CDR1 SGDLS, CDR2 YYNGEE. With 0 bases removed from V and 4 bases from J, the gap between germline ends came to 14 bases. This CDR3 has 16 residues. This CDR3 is CASSVGVIREGNTIYF. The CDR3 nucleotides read TGTGCCAGCAGCGTAGGGGTGATCCGGGAGGGAAACACCATATATTTT.

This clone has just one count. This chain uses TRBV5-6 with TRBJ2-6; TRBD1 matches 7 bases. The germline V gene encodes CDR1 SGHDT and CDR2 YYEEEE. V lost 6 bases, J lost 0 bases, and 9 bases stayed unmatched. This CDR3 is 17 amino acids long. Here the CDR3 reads CASTLDRDASGANVLTF. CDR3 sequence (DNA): TGTGCCAGCACCCTTGACAGGGACGCCTCTGGGGCCAACGTCCTGACTTTC. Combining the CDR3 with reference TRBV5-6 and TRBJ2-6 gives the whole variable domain DAGVTQSPTHLIKTRGQQVTLRCSPKSGHDTVSWYQQALGQGPQFIFQYYEEEERQRGNFPDRFSGHQFPNYSSELNVNALLLGDSALYLCASTLDRDASGANVLTFGAGSRLTVL.

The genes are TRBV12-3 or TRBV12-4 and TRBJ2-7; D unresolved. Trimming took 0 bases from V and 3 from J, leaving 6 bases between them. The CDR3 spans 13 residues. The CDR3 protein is CASSLADFYEQYF. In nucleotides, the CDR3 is TGTGCCAGCAGTTTAGCCGACTTCTACGAGCAGTACTTC.

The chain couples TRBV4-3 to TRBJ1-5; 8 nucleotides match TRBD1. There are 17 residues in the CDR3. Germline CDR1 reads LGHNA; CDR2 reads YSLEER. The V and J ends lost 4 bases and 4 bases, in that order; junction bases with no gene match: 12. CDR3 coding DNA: TGCGCCAGCAGCCCGTTTGGACAGGGAGCCCTTAATCAGCCCCAGCATTTT. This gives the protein CASSPFGQGALNQPQHF.

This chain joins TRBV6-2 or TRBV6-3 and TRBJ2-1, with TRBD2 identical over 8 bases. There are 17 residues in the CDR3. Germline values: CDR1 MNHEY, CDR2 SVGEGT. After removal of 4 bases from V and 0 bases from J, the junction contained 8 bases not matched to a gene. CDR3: CASSFRAGALSYNEQFF. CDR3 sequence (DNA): TGTGCCAGCAGTTTTCGAGCGGGAGCCCTCTCCTACAATGAGCAGTTCTTC.

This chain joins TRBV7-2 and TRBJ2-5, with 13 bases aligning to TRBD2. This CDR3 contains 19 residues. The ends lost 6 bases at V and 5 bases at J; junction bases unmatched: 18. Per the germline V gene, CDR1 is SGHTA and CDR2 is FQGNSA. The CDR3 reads CASRGTGTSGTQRGETQYF. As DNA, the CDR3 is TGTGCCAGCAGAGGGACCGGGACTAGCGGGACCCAACGAGGGGAGACCCAGTACTTC.

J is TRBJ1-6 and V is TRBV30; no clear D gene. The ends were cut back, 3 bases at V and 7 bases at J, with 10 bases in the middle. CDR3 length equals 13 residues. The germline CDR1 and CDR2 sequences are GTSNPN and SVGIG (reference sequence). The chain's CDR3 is CAWSPFYNSPLHF. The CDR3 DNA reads TGTGCCTGGAGCCCCTTCTACAATTCACCCCTCCACTTT.

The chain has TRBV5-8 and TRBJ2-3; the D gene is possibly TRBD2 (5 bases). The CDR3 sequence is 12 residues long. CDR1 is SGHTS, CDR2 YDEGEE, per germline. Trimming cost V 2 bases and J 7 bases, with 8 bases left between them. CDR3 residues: CASSFGLNTQYF. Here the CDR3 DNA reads TGTGCCAGCAGCTTTGGACTCAATACGCAGTATTTT.

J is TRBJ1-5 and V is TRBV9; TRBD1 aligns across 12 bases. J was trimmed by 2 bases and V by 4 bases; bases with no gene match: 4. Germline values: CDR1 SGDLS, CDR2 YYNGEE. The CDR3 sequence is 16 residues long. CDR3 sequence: CASSPGTGGRNQPQHF. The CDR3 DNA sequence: TGTGCCAGCAGCCCCGGGACAGGGGGCCGCAATCAGCCCCAGCATTTT.

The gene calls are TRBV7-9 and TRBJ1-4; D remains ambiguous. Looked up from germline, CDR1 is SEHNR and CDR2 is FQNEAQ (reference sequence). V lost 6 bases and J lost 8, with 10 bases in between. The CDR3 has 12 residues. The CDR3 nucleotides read TGTGCCAGCAGTCTTAGTTACGAAAAACTGTTTTTT. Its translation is CASSLSYEKLFF.

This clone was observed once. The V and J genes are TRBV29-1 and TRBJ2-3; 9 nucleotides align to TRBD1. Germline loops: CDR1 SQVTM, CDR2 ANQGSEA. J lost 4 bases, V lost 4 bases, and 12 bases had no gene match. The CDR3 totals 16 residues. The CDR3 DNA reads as TGCAGCGTTGGGGCCGGGACAGGGTGGGATTCAGATACGCAGTATTTT. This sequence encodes CSVGAGTGWDSDTQYF.

The CDR3 loop is CASKIRGSTEAFF. CDR3 coding DNA: TGTGCCAGTAAGATTCGGGGAAGCACTGAAGCTTTCTTT. The chain links TRBV19 to TRBJ1-1, with D unresolved. Deletions cut 7 bases from V and 4 bases from J, with 13 bases between. CDR3 size: 13 residues. CDR1 LNHDA and CDR2 SQIVND come from the germline V gene (reference sequence).

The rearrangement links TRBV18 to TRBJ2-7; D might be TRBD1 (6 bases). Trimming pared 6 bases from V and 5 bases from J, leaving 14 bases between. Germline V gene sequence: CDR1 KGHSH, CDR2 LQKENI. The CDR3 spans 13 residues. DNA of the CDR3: TGTGCCAGCTCCCTCGGACAGCTTGACGAGCAGTACTTC. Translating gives CASSLGQLDEQYF.

The CDR3 is CSVADPGSGANVLTF. The CDR3 bases are TGCAGCGTCGCCGACCCGGGCTCTGGGGCCAACGTCCTGACTTTC. The V gene is TRBV29-1, the J gene TRBJ2-6; D call uncertain. V was trimmed by 6 bases and J by 0 bases, leaving 12 bases between them. This CDR3 spans 15 amino acids. From germline, CDR1 is SQVTM and CDR2 ANQGSEA.

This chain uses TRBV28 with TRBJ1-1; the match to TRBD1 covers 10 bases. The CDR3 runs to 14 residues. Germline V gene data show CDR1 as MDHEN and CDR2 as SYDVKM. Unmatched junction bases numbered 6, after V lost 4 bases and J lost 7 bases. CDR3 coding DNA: TGTGCCAGCAGTTCCGGGACAGGGGTTATTGAAGCTTTCTTT. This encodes CASSSGTGVIEAFF.

In DNA form, the CDR3 reads TGTGCCAGCAGTGAGGGGACAGCAACAGATACGCAGTATTTT. This sequence encodes CASSEGTATDTQYF. The rearrangement joins TRBV25-1 to TRBJ2-3, with 7 nucleotides matching TRBD1. V lost 3 bases, J lost 3 bases, and 3 bases stayed unmatched. Looked up from germline, CDR1 is MGHDK and CDR2 is SYGVNS. CDR3 length equals 14 residues.

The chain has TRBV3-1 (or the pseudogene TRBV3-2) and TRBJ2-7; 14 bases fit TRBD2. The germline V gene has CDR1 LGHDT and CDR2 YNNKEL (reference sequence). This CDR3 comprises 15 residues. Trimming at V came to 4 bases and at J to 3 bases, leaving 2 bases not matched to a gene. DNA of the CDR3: TGTGCCAGCAGCCTCGGGACTAGCGGGAGCTACGAGCAGTACTTC. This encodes CASSLGTSGSYEQYF.